This TCR beta chain was recovered during a study of CD8 T cells in ankylosing spondylitis. Overall study findings and caveats: Among TCR beta sequences, a motif of 7 to 9 highly homologous variants appeared characteristic of ankylosing spondylitis blood. Reports say disease-linked clones showed up significantly more in matched ankylosing spondylitis synovial fluid. Disease-linked clones were found to be CD8+ and relatively rare in peripheral blood.

The sample holds many counts of this clonotype. Antigen: not known. Germline V gene sequence: CDR1 MDHEN, CDR2 SYDVKM. With V trimmed by 8 bases and J by 0 bases, 3 bases remained unmatched. CDR3 size: 14 residues. TCRdb fed the 5' RACE reads into MiXCR, producing one record per CDR3 protein. The data hold a few hundred thousand distinct CDR3 sequences, with about 9.9% observed a single time. The sequencing input was blood, either unsorted or a sorted T cell fraction (not recorded which). The chain is built from TRBV28 and TRBJ2-2; 7 nucleotides line up with TRBD2. This receptor was identified in a female donor with ankylosing spondylitis or in good health (not recorded which). In DNA, the CDR3 is TGTGCCAGCTGGGGACTACCGAACACCGGGGAGCTGTTTTTT. Amino acid sequence: CASWGLPNTGELFF. Variable domain in full (rest from reference TRBV28 and TRBJ2-2): DVKVTQSSRYLVKRTGEKVFLECVQDMDHENMFWYRQDPGLGLRLIYFSYDVKMKEKGDIPEGYSVSREKKERFSLILESASTNQTSMYLCASWGLPNTGELFFGEGSRLTVL.